The T cell receptor beta chain under discussion was sequenced for a study of cytomegalovirus exposure and HLA in healthy donors. Across the study: The platform used for the 120 or so validation repertoires matched that of the roughly 700 first-cohort repertoires, a later analysis reported. Study-wide findings and caveats: The study flagged 150 to 200 TCR beta chains as cytomegalovirus-associated.

The germline CDR1 and CDR2 sequences are MNHEY and SVGAGI. J gave up 4 bases and V 0 bases, and 3 bases lay outside the gene matches. The CDR3 is 14 amino acids. As regards this clone: What it recognizes is unknown.

Method: immunoSEQ multiplex PCR; TCRdb's copy keeps in-frame clones and lacks some. The profile shows under 100,000 clones, approximately 88% of them singletons. V and J are TRBV6-5 and TRBJ2-7, with 7 nucleotides matching TRBD1. What was sequenced was PBMCs. This sequence was found in a woman aged 18-35 years in good health and CMV-seropositive. This CDR3 reads CASSYSGGRYEQYF. For the CDR3, the DNA is TGTGCCAGCAGTTACTCAGGGGGCAGGTACGAGCAGTACTTC.